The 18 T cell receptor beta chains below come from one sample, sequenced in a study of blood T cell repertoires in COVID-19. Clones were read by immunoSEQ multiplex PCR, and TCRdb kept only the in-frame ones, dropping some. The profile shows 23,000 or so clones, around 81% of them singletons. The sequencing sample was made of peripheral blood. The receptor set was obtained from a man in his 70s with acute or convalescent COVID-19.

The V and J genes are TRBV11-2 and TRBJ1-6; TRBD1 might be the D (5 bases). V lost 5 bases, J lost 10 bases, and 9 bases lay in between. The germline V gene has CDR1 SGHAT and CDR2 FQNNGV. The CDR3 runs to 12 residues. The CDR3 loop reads CASSQTGSPLHF. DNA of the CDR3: TGTGCCAGCAGCCAAACAGGATCACCCCTCCACTTT.

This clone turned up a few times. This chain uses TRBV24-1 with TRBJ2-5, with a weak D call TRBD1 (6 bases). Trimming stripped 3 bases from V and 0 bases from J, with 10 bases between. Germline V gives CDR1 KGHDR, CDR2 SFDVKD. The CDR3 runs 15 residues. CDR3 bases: TGTGCCACCAGTGATCCTGACAGGTACCAAGAGACCCAGTACTTC. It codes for CATSDPDRYQETQYF.

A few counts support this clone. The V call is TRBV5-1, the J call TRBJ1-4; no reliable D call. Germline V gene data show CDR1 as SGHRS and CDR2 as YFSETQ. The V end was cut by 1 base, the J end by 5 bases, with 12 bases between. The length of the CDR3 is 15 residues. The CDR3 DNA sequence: TGCGCCAGCAGCTTGCTAGGCAGCGCAAATGAAAAACTGTTTTTT. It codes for CASSLLGSANEKLFF.

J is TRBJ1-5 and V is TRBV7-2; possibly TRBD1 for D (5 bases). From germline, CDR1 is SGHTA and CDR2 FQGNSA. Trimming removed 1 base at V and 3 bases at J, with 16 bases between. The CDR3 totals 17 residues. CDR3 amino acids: CASSLVQGLLINQPQHF. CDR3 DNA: TGTGCCAGCAGCTTAGTTCAGGGACTCCTCATCAATCAGCCCCAGCATTTT.

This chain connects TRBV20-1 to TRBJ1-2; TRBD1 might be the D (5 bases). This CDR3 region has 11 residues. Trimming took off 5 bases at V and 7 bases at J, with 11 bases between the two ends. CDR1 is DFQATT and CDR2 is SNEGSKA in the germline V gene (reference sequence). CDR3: CSAPQGSGYTF. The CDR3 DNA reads TGCAGTGCTCCCCAGGGTTCTGGCTACACCTTC.

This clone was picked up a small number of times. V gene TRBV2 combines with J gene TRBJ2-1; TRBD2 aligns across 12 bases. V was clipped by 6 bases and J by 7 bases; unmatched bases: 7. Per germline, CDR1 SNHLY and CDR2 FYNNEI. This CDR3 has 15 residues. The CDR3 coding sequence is TGTGCCAGCAGGGCTAGCGGGAGGGCCGGGAATGAGCAGTTCTTC. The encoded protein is CASRASGRAGNEQFF.

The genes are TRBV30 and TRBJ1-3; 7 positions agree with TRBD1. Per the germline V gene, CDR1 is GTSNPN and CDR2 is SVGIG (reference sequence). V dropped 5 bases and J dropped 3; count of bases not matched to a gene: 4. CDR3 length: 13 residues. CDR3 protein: CAWDRVVGNTIYF. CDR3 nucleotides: TGTGCCTGGGACAGGGTGGTTGGAAACACCATATATTTT. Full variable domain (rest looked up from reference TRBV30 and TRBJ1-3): SQTIHQWPATLVQPVGSPLSLECTVEGTSNPNLYWYRQAAGRGLQLLFYSVGIGQISSEVPQNLSASRPQDRQFILSSKKLLLSDSGFYLCAWDRVVGNTIYFGEGSWLTVV.

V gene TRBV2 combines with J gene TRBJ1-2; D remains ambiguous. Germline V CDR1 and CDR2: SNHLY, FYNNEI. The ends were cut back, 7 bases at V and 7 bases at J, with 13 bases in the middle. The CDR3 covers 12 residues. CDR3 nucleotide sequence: TGTGCCAGCAACGACCGGGGAGGTGGCTACACCTTC. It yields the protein CASNDRGGGYTF.

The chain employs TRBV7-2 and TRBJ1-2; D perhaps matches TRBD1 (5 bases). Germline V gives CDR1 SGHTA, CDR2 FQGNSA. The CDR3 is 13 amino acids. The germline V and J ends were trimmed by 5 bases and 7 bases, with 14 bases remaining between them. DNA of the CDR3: TGTGCCAGCAGCATCCGACAGCTGGGTGGCTACACCTTC. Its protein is CASSIRQLGGYTF.

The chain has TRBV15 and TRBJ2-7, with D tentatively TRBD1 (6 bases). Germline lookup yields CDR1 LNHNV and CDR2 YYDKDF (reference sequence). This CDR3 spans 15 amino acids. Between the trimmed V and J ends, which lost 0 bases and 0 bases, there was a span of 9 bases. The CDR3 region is CATSRETGPSYEQYF. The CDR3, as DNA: TGTGCCACCAGCAGAGAAACAGGGCCCTCCTACGAGCAGTACTTC.

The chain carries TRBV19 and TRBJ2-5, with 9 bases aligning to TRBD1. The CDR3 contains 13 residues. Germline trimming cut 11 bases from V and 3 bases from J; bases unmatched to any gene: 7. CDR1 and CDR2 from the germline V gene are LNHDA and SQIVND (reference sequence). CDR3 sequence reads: CAARRTGEETQYF. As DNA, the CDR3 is TGTGCCGCAAGACGGACAGGGGAAGAGACCCAGTACTTC.

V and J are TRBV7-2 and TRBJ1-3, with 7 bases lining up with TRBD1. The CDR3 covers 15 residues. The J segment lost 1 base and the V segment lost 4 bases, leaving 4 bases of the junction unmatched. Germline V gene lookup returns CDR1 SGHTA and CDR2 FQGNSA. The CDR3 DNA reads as TGTGCCAGCAGCTCCGCAGGGGGTTCTGGAAACACCATATATTTT. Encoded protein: CASSSAGGSGNTIYF.

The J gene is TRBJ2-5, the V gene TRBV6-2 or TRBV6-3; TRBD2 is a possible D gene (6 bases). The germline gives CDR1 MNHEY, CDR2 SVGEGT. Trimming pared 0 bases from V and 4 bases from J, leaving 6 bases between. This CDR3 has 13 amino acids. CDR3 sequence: CASSYSGGETQYF. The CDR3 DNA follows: TGTGCCAGCAGTTACTCGGGGGGAGAGACCCAGTACTTC.

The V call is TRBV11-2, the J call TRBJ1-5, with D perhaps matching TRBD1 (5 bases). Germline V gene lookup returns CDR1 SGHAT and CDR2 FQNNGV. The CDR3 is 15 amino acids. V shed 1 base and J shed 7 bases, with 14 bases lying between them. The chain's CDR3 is CASSLAAGQGQPQHF. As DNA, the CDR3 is TGTGCCAGCAGCTTAGCCGCCGGGCAGGGCCAGCCCCAGCATTTT.

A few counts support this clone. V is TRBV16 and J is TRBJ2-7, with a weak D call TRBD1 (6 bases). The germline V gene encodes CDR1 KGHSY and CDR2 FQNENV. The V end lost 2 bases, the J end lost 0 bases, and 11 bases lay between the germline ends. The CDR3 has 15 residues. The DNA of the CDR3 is TGTGCCAGCAGCCAACGACAGGATAGCTCCTACGAGCAGTACTTC. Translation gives CASSQRQDSSYEQYF.

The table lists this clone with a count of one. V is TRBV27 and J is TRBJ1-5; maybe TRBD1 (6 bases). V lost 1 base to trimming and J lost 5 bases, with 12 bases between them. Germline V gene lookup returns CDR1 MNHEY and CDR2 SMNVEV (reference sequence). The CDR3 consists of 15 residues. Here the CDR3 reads CASSLYWDNYQPQHF. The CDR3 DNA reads TGTGCCAGCAGTTTATACTGGGACAATTATCAGCCCCAGCATTTT.

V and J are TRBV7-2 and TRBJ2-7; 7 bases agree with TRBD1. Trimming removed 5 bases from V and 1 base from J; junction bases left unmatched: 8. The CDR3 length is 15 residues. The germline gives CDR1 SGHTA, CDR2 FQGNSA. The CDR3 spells CASSQGQLVSYEQYF. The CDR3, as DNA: TGTGCCAGCAGCCAGGGACAGCTGGTTTCCTACGAGCAGTACTTC.

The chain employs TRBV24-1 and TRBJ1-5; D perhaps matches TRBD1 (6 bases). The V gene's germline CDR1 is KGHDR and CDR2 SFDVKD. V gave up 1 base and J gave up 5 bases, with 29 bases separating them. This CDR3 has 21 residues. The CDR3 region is CATSDFRMFSVDRQQHQPQHF. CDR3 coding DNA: TGTGCCACCAGTGATTTCCGGATGTTCTCGGTGGACAGACAACAGCATCAGCCCCAGCATTTT.